The source of this T cell receptor (beta chain) is a study of shared clonotypes between healthy human individuals. Study at large: Used for every donor were three CD4 naive, three CD4 memory, two CD8 naive and one CD8 memory plate.

All donors were Caucasian adults living in Nashville, Tennessee. Broader study findings: Non-shared clonotypes had lower generation probabilities than those shared by all four donors.

Details on this clone: As yet, its antigen is unknown.

Deep was the level used in running the assay. Clones were sequenced by immunoSEQ multiplex PCR, and TCRdb holds only the in-frame ones, with some missing. The profile covers approximately 1.1 million clones, with approximately 80% appearing a single time and 0.4% to 0.55% taken by the ten largest. Sequenced: memory CD4+ T cells from PBMCs. Indicated subset: CD45RA-negative fraction. This clonotype was obtained from a man aged 18 to 30 in good health. Some clones in this sample may be carry-over from other donors' samples.

CDR3 sequence reads: CASSQPGVHGYTF. The CDR3, as DNA: TGTGCCAGCAGCCAACCAGGGGTCCATGGCTACACCTTC. This chain joins TRBV6-5 and TRBJ1-2; D might be TRBD1 (6 bases). This CDR3 has 13 amino acids. Germline lookup yields CDR1 MNHEY and CDR2 SVGAGI. V lost 6 bases to trimming and J lost 6 bases, with 14 bases between them.